These T cell receptor beta chains were read from a single sample in a study of blood T cell repertoires in COVID-19. TCRdb's copy holds only in-frame clones and misses some; the assay was immunoSEQ multiplex PCR. The sample has about 440,000 clones, nearly 90% seen once. Specimen: PBMCs or T cells enriched from blood (not recorded which). These receptors originate from a young woman with acute COVID-19. CDR3s include the opening cysteine and the closing phenylalanine or tryptophan. The D gene is left open where the match is weak. Clone size is stated in some rows and not others, as once, few, many or a class when expanded.

TRBJ1-2,-,TRBV3-1/TRBV3-2,-,TGTGCCAGCAGCCAAGGCCAGGGTTTGAGTCGTGGTGGCTACACCTTC,CASSQGQGLSRGGYTF
TRBJ1-3,-,TRBV10-3,-,TGTGCCATCAGTGAGTCAGGCGGCGGCTTTGGAAACACCATATATTTT,CAISESGGGFGNTIYF
TRBJ2-3,-,TRBV15,TRBD2,TGTGCCACCAGCAGAGAAGTGGGGACTAGCGGGAGTTCAGATACGCAGTATTTT,CATSREVGTSGSSDTQYF
TRBJ2-3,-,TRBV5-8,TRBD2,TGTGCCAGCAGCCGCCGGGAACTAGCGGGAGGATTCACAGATACGCAGTATTTT,CASSRRELAGGFTDTQYF
TRBJ1-5,-,TRBV7-2,-,TGTGCCAGCAGCTTAGCTTCCAGGGGAAACAATCAGCCCCAGCATTTT,CASSLASRGNNQPQHF
TRBJ2-5,-,TRBV7-2,-,TGTGCCAGCACGCCGCGACAGGAAGAGACCCAGTACTTC,CASTPRQEETQYF
TRBJ2-3,-,TRBV6-4,-,TGTGCCAGCAGTGACTCCGGGACATATAGCACAGATACGCAGTATTTT,CASSDSGTYSTDTQYF
TRBJ2-3,-,TRBV10-3,TRBD2,TGTGCCATCAGTAGGACTAGCGGGGACGGCACAGATACGCAGTATTTT,CAISRTSGDGTDTQYF
TRBJ1-1,-,TRBV7-3,-,TGTGCCAGCAGCGCGACTGTGAACACTGAAGCTTTCTTT,CASSATVNTEAFF
TRBJ1-5,-,TRBV30,TRBD1,TGTGCCTGGAGTGTATCGCGGACAGGGTTGGGTCAGCCCCAGCATTTT,CAWSVSRTGLGQPQHF
TRBJ2-1,once,TRBV9,TRBD2,TGTGCCAGCAGCGTAGCGGGAGGGCCCTCCTACAATGAGCAGTTCTTC,CASSVAGGPSYNEQFF
TRBJ1-5,-,TRBV28,-,TGTGCCAACAGCAGGGGCGGACAGCCCCAGCATTTT,CANSRGGQPQHF
TRBJ2-3,-,TRBV5-4,TRBD2,TGTGCCAGCAGCTCCTCTGGGACTAGCGGGGTGGGTCTGGATACGCAGTATTTT,CASSSSGTSGVGLDTQYF
TRBJ1-4,-,TRBV19,-,TGTGCCAGTACCTACAGGGAGGGGGTTAATGAAAAACTGTTTTTT,CASTYREGVNEKLFF
TRBJ2-7,-,TRBV7-9,-,TGTGCCAGCAGCTTACAAACCTACGAGCAGTACTTC,CASSLQTYEQYF
TRBJ1-1,-,TRBV5-6,-,TGTGCCAGCAGCTTGTCTAGCCGGGAAGCTTTCTTT,CASSLSSREAFF
TRBJ2-7,-,TRBV7-9,-,TGTGCCAGCAGCTCCGGCGGCAGGGGGGACGAGCAGTACTTC,CASSSGGRGDEQYF
TRBJ2-1,-,TRBV21-1,-,TGTGCCAGCAGTCGCAGGGGGACCTCCTACAATGAGCAGTTCTTC,CASSRRGTSYNEQFF
TRBJ2-2,-,TRBV5-4,TRBD2,TGTGCCAGCAGCTCCCCGGTGGGACTAGTGTCCGGGGAGCTGTTTTTT,CASSSPVGLVSGELFF
TRBJ2-1,-,TRBV4-1,-,TGCGCCAGCAGCCAAGATAAATGGGGCTGGGGTGAGCAGTTCTTC,CASSQDKWGWGEQFF
TRBJ2-3,once,TRBV7-9,-,TGTGCCAGCAGCCTCCCCAGGGCCATTAGCACAGATACGCAGTATTTT,CASSLPRAISTDTQYF
TRBJ2-1,-,TRBV6-5,TRBD2,TGTGCCAGCAGTTACCTCGCGGGGGATAATGAGCAGTTCTTC,CASSYLAGDNEQFF
TRBJ2-7,-,TRBV7-9,TRBD1,TGTGCCAGCAGCACCGGGACAGGGGACGCCTACGAGCAGTACTTC,CASSTGTGDAYEQYF
TRBJ2-7,-,TRBV11-2,-,TGTGCCAGCAGCTTCCTCGTTATGAACGGAGTCTACGAGCAGTACTTC,CASSFLVMNGVYEQYF
TRBJ2-2,-,TRBV21-1,-,TGTGCCAGCAGCATTGATGGACTGTCCGCGAACACCGGGGAGCTGTTTTTT,CASSIDGLSANTGELFF
TRBJ1-1,-,TRBV7-3,-,TGTGCCAGCAGCTTAGCTGGAGGGTTGGTAGGGAACACTGAAGCTTTCTTT,CASSLAGGLVGNTEAFF
TRBJ1-1,-,TRBV28,TRBD1,TGTGCCAGCAGTCTAGGACAGGGGAACACTGAAGCTTTCTTT,CASSLGQGNTEAFF
TRBJ1-2,-,TRBV7-9,TRBD1,TGTGCCAGCAGCTTGTCCGGGACAGGGGGCGACTATGGCTACACCTTC,CASSLSGTGGDYGYTF
TRBJ1-3,-,TRBV9,TRBD1,TGTGCCAGCAGCGTAACGGGACAGGTCTCTGGAAACACCATATATTTT,CASSVTGQVSGNTIYF
TRBJ2-7,-,TRBV27,TRBD1,TGTGCCAGCAGTTTAAGACAGGGCTACGAGCAGTACTTC,CASSLRQGYEQYF
TRBJ1-2,-,TRBV3-1/TRBV3-2,TRBD1,TGTGCCAGCAGTTACAGGGGAAAGGGGCCTAACTATGGCTACACCTTC,CASSYRGKGPNYGYTF
TRBJ2-3,-,TRBV10-1,TRBD1,TGCGCCAGCAGTGAGGGAAACAGGGGGCGCGTAGATACGCAGTATTTT,CASSEGNRGRVDTQYF
TRBJ1-3,few,TRBV29-1,-,TGCAGCGTTGAAGCAGGGGCTGGAAACACCATATATTTT,CSVEAGAGNTIYF
TRBJ2-7,-,TRBV11-2,TRBD1,TGTGCCAGCAGCTCCCGACAGGGCGGCAACGAGCAGTACTTC,CASSSRQGGNEQYF
TRBJ1-1,-,TRBV28,-,TGTGCCAGCAGCGTGAACACTGAAGCTTTCTTT,CASSVNTEAFF
TRBJ2-5,-,TRBV12-3/TRBV12-4,-,TGTGCCAGCAGCAAGAGGTCCTTGGAGACCCAGTACTTC,CASSKRSLETQYF
TRBJ1-6,-,TRBV4-1,-,TGCGCCAGCAGCTCCCCGTTTTTTAATTCACCCCTCCACTTT,CASSSPFFNSPLHF
TRBJ1-1,-,TRBV7-6,TRBD1,TGTGCCAGCAGCTATGGGACAGGGGGAGAGTACACTGAAGCTTTCTTT,CASSYGTGGEYTEAFF
TRBJ1-6,-,TRBV12-5,TRBD1,TGTGCTAGTGGTTTTGGTATTGACAGGGGTAATTCACCCCTCCACTTT,CASGFGIDRGNSPLHF
TRBJ2-2,-,TRBV11-2,-,TGTGCCAGCAGCTTAACCGACAGGACCGGGGAGCTGTTTTTT,CASSLTDRTGELFF
TRBJ2-3,-,TRBV19,-,TGTGCCAGCTCGTCGCAGGGCCGCACAGATACGCAGTATTTT,CASSSQGRTDTQYF
TRBJ2-7,-,TRBV5-1,-,TGCGCCAGCAGCTTGACCACAGGTCAGTACTACGAGCAGTACTTC,CASSLTTGQYYEQYF
TRBJ2-7,-,TRBV10-2,TRBD2,TGCGCCAGCAGTGATCTAGCGGGAGATAGGGAGCAGTACTTC,CASSDLAGDREQYF
TRBJ2-2,-,TRBV2,TRBD1,TGTGCCAGAGACAGGGGAAACACCGGGGAGCTGTTTTTT,CARDRGNTGELFF
TRBJ2-5,-,TRBV30,TRBD1,TGTGCCTGGATCCCGGGACAGGGTACAGAGACCCAGTACTTC,CAWIPGQGTETQYF
TRBJ2-2,once,TRBV5-1,-,TGCGCCAGCAGCTTGGCCTCCCCTCCCGGGGAGCTGTTTTTT,CASSLASPPGELFF
TRBJ2-7,-,TRBV7-9,TRBD1,TGTGCCAGCAGCCGAGGGACAGGTCAACCCTACGAGCAGTACTTC,CASSRGTGQPYEQYF
TRBJ1-2,few,TRBV6-5,TRBD1,TGTGCCAGCAGTCCCCGGGACAGTGCCATCTATGGCTACACCTTC,CASSPRDSAIYGYTF
TRBJ1-1,-,TRBV5-1,TRBD1,TGCGCCAGCAGCCTACAAGTGGGGGGGACAGGAATCGGTACTGAAGCTTTCTTT,CASSLQVGGTGIGTEAFF
TRBJ1-5,few,TRBV28,TRBD1,TGTGCCAGCAGTTACAGGGGACAGCCCCAGCATTTT,CASSYRGQPQHF
TRBJ2-5,-,TRBV7-9,-,TGTGCCAGCAGCCCCTCGGGACTTAGAACTAGGCTCCAAGAGACCCAGTACTTC,CASSPSGLRTRLQETQYF
TRBJ2-1,-,TRBV18,TRBD1,TGTGCCAGCTCACCAAAGACAGGGGGAAATGAGCAGTTCTTC,CASSPKTGGNEQFF